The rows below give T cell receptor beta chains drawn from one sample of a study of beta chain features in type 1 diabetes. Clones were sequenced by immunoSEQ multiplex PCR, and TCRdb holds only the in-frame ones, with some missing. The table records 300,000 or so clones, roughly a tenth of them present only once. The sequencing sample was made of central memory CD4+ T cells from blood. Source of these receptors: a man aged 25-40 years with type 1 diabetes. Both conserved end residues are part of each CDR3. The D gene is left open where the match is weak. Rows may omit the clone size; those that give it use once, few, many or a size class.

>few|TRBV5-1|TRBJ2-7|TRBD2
TGCGCCAGCAGCTTGGTGCGGGGGAGCTCCTACGAGCAGTACTTC
CASSLVRGSSYEQYF
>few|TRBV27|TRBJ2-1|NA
TGTGCCAGCAATTCCGTCGCGGGGATGAATGAGCAGTTCTTC
CASNSVAGMNEQFF
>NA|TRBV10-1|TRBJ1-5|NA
TGCGCCAGCAGTGAGTCGGCCAATCAGCCCCAGCATTTT
CASSESANQPQHF
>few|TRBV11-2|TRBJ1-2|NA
TGTGCCAGCAGCCGGCTCAGGGGCCCAAACTATGGCTACACCTTC
CASSRLRGPNYGYTF
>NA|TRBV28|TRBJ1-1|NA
TGTGCCAGCAGCATAACCACAGGCGTCCCTGAAGCTTTCTTT
CASSITTGVPEAFF
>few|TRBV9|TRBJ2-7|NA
TGTGCCAGCAGCAACTCCGTGAGGGGGATCTACGAGCAGTACTTC
CASSNSVRGIYEQYF
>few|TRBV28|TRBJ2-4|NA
TGTGCCAGCAGTCCGGGGACGGCCAAAAACATTCAGTACTTC
CASSPGTAKNIQYF
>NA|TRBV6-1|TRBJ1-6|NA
TGTGCCAGCAGTGGATCTACTTTAGACCACAGCTCCTATAATTCACCCCTCCACTTT
CASSGSTLDHSSYNSPLHF
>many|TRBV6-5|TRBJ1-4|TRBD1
TGTGCCAGCAGTGCCCTACAGGGGGAACGTGAAAAACTGTTTTTT
CASSALQGEREKLFF
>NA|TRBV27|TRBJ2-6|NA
TGTGCCAGCAGTTCATTAAGCTCTGGGGCCAACGTCCTGACTTTC
CASSSLSSGANVLTF
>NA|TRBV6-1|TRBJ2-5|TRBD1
TGTGCCAGCGACCGGGACAGGGCAGAGACCCAGTACTTC
CASDRDRAETQYF
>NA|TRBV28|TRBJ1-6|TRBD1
TGTGCCAGCAGGGGGACAGCGGGATCGAATTCACCCCTCCACTTT
CASRGTAGSNSPLHF
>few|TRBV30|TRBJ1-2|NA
TGTGCCTGGAGTGCCTCGGTGGGTGGCTACACCTTC
CAWSASVGGYTF
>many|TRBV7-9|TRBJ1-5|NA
TGTGCCAGCAGTTATACGGGAGATCAGCCCCAGCATTTT
CASSYTGDQPQHF
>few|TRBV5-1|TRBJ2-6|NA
TGCGCCAGCAGGTTAACCTCTGGGGCCAACGTCCTGACTTTC
CASRLTSGANVLTF
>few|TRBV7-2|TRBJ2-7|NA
TGTGCCAGCAGCTTAGGCACGGGCTTCTACTACGAGCAGTACTTC
CASSLGTGFYYEQYF
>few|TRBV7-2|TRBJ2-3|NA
TGTGCCAGCAGCTTAGGAGGTGGTTTCACAGATACGCAGTATTTT
CASSLGGGFTDTQYF